Listed below are T cell receptor beta chains from one sample, sequenced in a study of Tregs in tolerant kidney transplant recipients. Assay used: immunoSEQ multiplex PCR; TCRdb lists only in-frame clones, some missing. In the table there are approximately 260,000 clones, 65% to 85% of which are singletons. The sample taken for sequencing was CD4+ T cells from blood. These receptors came from a human donor in good health. The CDR3 runs from the conserved cysteine through the conserved F or W. The D gene is left open where the match is weak. Some rows have no size entry. The others give once, few or many, or a class for an expanded clone.

v_call	j_call	d_call	clone_size	cdr3_nt	cdr3_aa
TRBV7-3	TRBJ1-3	TRBD1	NA	TGTGCCAGCAGCTTAAACCGCCAGGGGGGCGGAAACACCATATATTTT	CASSLNRQGGGNTIYF
TRBV5-1	TRBJ2-3	NA	NA	TGCGCCAGCAGCTTGACAGTAGATGGCACAGATACGCAGTATTTT	CASSLTVDGTDTQYF
TRBV19	TRBJ1-5	NA	NA	TGTGCCAGTAGTCAGGTTAGCAATCAGCCCCAGCATTTT	CASSQVSNQPQHF
TRBV7-2	TRBJ2-5	NA	NA	TGTGCCAGCAGCTTCATTGGCGGGTGGAAAGAGACCCAGTACTTC	CASSFIGGWKETQYF
TRBV7-8	TRBJ2-3	NA	NA	TGTGCCAGCAGCTTAGGGACCCTCGGATTAGGTAGCGGAAGCACAGATACGCAGTATTTT	CASSLGTLGLGSGSTDTQYF
TRBV7-9	TRBJ2-1	TRBD1	once	TGTGCCAGCAGCATTTACAGGGGGCTGGTGAATGAGCAGTTCTTC	CASSIYRGLVNEQFF
TRBV18	TRBJ2-1	TRBD2	once	TGTGCCAGCTCAACTAGCGGAGTCTACAATGAGCAGTTCTTC	CASSTSGVYNEQFF
TRBV7-2	TRBJ1-1	NA	NA	TGTGCCAGCAGCTTACGTCCGGGGGAGGCCACTGAAGCTTTCTTT	CASSLRPGEATEAFF
TRBV19	TRBJ1-1	NA	once	TGTGCCAGTAGACACCGGGGAAAGGACACTGAAGCTTTCTTT	CASRHRGKDTEAFF
TRBV10-2	TRBJ1-4	NA	NA	TGCGCCAGCAGCGACTCTCGGCCGAGGGGTGAAAAACTGTTTTTT	CASSDSRPRGEKLFF
TRBV5-1	TRBJ1-1	NA	NA	TGCGCCAGCACAGTCAGTGCGAACACTGAAGCTTTCTTT	CASTVSANTEAFF
TRBV7-2	TRBJ2-5	NA	NA	TGTGCCAGCAGCACCAACAAAGAGACCCAGTACTTC	CASSTNKETQYF
TRBV7-8	TRBJ2-7	TRBD2	NA	TGTGCCAGCAGCTTCTTAACCGTTCTTCCCGGGACTAGCGGGAGCTCCTACGAGCAGTACTTC	CASSFLTVLPGTSGSSYEQYF
TRBV2	TRBJ1-1	NA	NA	TGTGCCAGCAGCAGGGGAGTCACTGAAGCTTTCTTT	CASSRGVTEAFF
TRBV29-1	TRBJ2-5	NA	NA	TGCAGCGTCTCACTAGTCCAAGAGACCCAGTACTTC	CSVSLVQETQYF
TRBV10-2	TRBJ1-3	NA	NA	TGCGCCAGCAGCCCCCGGGCCTCCTCTGGAAACACCATATATTTT	CASSPRASSGNTIYF
TRBV19	TRBJ1-1	NA	NA	TGTGCCAGTAGTGACAGGTTACAAGCTTTCTTT	CASSDRLQAFF
TRBV2	TRBJ2-5	NA	few	TGTGCCAGCAGGTCCACAGCGGAGACCCAGTACTTC	CASRSTAETQYF
TRBV7-3	TRBJ1-1	NA	NA	TGTGCCAGCAGCTCCCGAAGGGTACCTTCCACTGAAGCTTTCTTT	CASSSRRVPSTEAFF
TRBV15	TRBJ1-4	NA	NA	TGTGCCACCAGCAGAGAAGTGGGGGGACCTCCTGAAAAACTGTTTTTT	CATSREVGGPPEKLFF
TRBV5-4	TRBJ1-2	NA	NA	TGTGCCAGCAGCTTGGCGGGGGCGCGATATGGCTACACCTTC	CASSLAGARYGYTF
TRBV18	TRBJ2-3	TRBD1	NA	TGTGCCAGCTCACCTCAGGGACAGATCACAGATACGCAGTATTTT	CASSPQGQITDTQYF
TRBV5-1	TRBJ1-1	NA	NA	TGCGCCAGCAGCACCGGGGGGCAACGATACCTACAAGCTGAAGCTTTCTTT	CASSTGGQRYLQAEAFF
TRBV5-1	TRBJ2-6	TRBD1	NA	TGCGCCAGCAGCGCCGGGACAGGGAGATCTGGGGCCAACGTCCTGACTTTC	CASSAGTGRSGANVLTF
TRBV2	TRBJ1-5	NA	NA	TGTGCCAGCAGTGTCGGGGCAGCACAGCCCCAGCATTTT	CASSVGAAQPQHF
TRBV19	TRBJ2-2	NA	NA	TGTGCCAGTAGTATAGCCGCCGGGAGCTTCACCGGGGAGCTGTTTTTT	CASSIAAGSFTGELFF
TRBV5-6	TRBJ1-2	NA	NA	TGTGCCAGCAGCCCGGGGACGGTCTATGGCTACACCTTC	CASSPGTVYGYTF
TRBV4-1	TRBJ2-2	TRBD1	NA	TGCGCCAGCAGCCAAGATGTGACAGGGCTCACCGGGGAGCTGTTTTTT	CASSQDVTGLTGELFF
TRBV6-1	TRBJ2-2	NA	few	TGTGCCAGCAGTCCCCGGGGAGGATCCGGGGAGCTGTTTTTT	CASSPRGGSGELFF
TRBV11-2	TRBJ2-7	NA	NA	TGTGCCAGCAGCTTACGGGGGAGGTGGGAGTCCTACGAGCAGTACTTC	CASSLRGRWESYEQYF
TRBV5-1	TRBJ2-7	NA	NA	TGCGCCAGCAGCTTGGCCACGACCTACGAGCAGTACTTC	CASSLATTYEQYF
TRBV4-1	TRBJ2-5	NA	NA	TGCGCCAGCAGCCAAGAAGGGATCCAAGAGACCCAGTACTTC	CASSQEGIQETQYF
TRBV6-6	TRBJ2-7	TRBD1	NA	TGTGCCAGCAACTTACAGGGGTACGGGCAGTACTTC	CASNLQGYGQYF
TRBV19	TRBJ1-1	TRBD1	NA	TGTGCCAGTAGTATAACTCCCTTACAGGGGGCTAACACTGAAGCTTTCTTT	CASSITPLQGANTEAFF
TRBV7-2	TRBJ2-5	NA	NA	TGTGCCAGCAGCTCTGGGGGGTGGTACCAAGAGACCCAGTACTTC	CASSSGGWYQETQYF
TRBV15	TRBJ2-5	TRBD2	NA	TGTGCCACCAGCCTAGGAACTAGCGGGGGGCAAGAGACCCAGTACTTC	CATSLGTSGGQETQYF
TRBV7-6	TRBJ2-7	NA	NA	TGTGCCAGCAGCATACAGAGGCCTCGCTCCTACGAGCAGTACTTC	CASSIQRPRSYEQYF
TRBV2	TRBJ1-5	NA	NA	TGTGCCAGCAGTGGTTCGGCAGTAAGCAATCAGCCCCAGCATTTT	CASSGSAVSNQPQHF
TRBV30	TRBJ1-2	NA	NA	TGTGCCTGCCAAAATCAGGGGTTAGGGAACTATGGCTACACCTTC	CACQNQGLGNYGYTF
TRBV6-1	TRBJ1-2	TRBD1	NA	TGTGCCAGCAGTGAAAGATGGGGGACAGGGGACGGCTACACCTTC	CASSERWGTGDGYTF
TRBV6-5	TRBJ1-2	NA	NA	TGTGCCAGCAGCCCCGGGTCCCCGCCCTATGGCTACACCTTC	CASSPGSPPYGYTF
TRBV7-2	TRBJ1-5	NA	NA	TGTGCCACCCGGTCCCGCAATCAGCCCCAGCATTTT	CATRSRNQPQHF
TRBV5-1	TRBJ2-1	NA	NA	TGCGCCAGCAGCTCGGCGGTTAGCTCCTACAATGAGCAGTTCTTC	CASSSAVSSYNEQFF
TRBV25-1	TRBJ1-5	TRBD1	NA	TGTGCCAGCAGCGACAGGGAGGATCAGCCCCAGCATTTT	CASSDREDQPQHF
TRBV9	TRBJ1-6	NA	NA	TGTGCCAGCAGCACCCGACCGGACTCACCCCTCCACTTT	CASSTRPDSPLHF
TRBV6-1	TRBJ1-1	NA	NA	TGTGCCAGCAGTGCCCGACAGTCGAACACTGAAGCTTTCTTT	CASSARQSNTEAFF
TRBV2	TRBJ1-2	TRBD1	NA	TGTGCCAGCACCTTTCGGGACAGCAACTATGGCTACACCTTC	CASTFRDSNYGYTF